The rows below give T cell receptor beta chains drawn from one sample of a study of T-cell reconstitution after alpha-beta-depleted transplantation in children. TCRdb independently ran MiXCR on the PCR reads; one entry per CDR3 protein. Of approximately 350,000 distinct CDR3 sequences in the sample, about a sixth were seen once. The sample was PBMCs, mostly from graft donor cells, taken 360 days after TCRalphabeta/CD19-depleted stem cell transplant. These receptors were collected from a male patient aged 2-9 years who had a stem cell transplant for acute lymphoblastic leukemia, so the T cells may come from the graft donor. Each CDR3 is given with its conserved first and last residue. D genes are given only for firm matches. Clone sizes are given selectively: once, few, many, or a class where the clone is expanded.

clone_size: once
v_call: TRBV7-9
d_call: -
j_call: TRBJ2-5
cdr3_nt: TGTGCCAGCAGCTTACTAACCGGGGCCTGGGGGACCCAGTACTTC
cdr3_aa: CASSLLTGAWGTQYF

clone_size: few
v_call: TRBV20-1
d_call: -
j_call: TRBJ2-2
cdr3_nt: TGCAGTGCTAGAGGGGCAGCCAGCACCGGGGAGCTGTTTTTT
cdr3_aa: CSARGAASTGELFF

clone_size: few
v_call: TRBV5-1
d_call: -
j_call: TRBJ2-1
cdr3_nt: TGCGCCAGCAGCTTGGGTATTTATGATGAGCAGTTCTTC
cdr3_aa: CASSLGIYDEQFF

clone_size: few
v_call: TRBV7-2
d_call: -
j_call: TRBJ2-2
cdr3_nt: TGTGCCAGCAGCTTATATATGTGGGAGCTGTTTTTT
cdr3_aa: CASSLYMWELFF

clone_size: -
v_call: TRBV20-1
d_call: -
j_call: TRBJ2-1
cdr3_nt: TGCAGTGCTTCCACAGGGACCAATGAGCAGTTCTTC
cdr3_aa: CSASTGTNEQFF

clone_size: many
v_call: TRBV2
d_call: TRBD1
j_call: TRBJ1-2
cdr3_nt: TGTGCCAGCAGCCTCCGGGACAGGGTCTCTGGCTACACCTTC
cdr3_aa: CASSLRDRVSGYTF

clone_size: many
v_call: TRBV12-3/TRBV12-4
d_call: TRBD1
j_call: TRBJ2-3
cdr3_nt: TGTGCCAGCATCCCGAGGGGGCGGAACACAGATACGCAGTATTTT
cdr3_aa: CASIPRGRNTDTQYF

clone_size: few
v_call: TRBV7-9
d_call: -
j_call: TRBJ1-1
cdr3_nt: TGTGCCAGCACTGACAGAACTGGGGGTGAAGCTTTCTTT
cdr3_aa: CASTDRTGGEAFF

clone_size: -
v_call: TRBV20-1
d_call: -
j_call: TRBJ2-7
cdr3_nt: TGCAGTGCTAGAGACTGGGGAAGCTCCTACGAGCAGTACTTC
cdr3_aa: CSARDWGSSYEQYF

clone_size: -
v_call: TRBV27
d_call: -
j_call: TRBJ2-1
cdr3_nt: TGTGCCAGCAGTTTATATGCTAGCCAATACAATGAGCAGTTCTTC
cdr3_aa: CASSLYASQYNEQFF

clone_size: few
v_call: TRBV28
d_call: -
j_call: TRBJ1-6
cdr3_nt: TGTGCCAGCAGTTTGTTCTTTGTCGATTCGCTGGGTTCACCCCTCCACTTT
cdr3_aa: CASSLFFVDSLGSPLHF

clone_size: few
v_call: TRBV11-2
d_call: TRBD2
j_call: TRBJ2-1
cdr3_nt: TGTGCCAGCGTTCCGATTAGCGGGAGATTGGGGAATGAGCAGTTCTTC
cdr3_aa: CASVPISGRLGNEQFF

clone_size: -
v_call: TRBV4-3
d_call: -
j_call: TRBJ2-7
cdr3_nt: TGCGCCAGCAGCCAAGATTTACTAGCACGTCTAGAGCAGTACTTC
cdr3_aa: CASSQDLLARLEQYF

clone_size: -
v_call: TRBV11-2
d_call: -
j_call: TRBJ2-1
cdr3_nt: TGTGCCAGCAGCCCCCCACAGGGATTGGATAGCAATGAGCAGTTCTTC
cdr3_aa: CASSPPQGLDSNEQFF

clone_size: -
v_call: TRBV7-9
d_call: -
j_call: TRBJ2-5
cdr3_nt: TGTGCCAGCAGCTTAGCCACCTTCTCCAACGACCCCGAGACCCAGTACTTC
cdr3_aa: CASSLATFSNDPETQYF

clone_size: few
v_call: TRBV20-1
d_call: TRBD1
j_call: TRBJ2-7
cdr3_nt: TGCAGTGCTACGACAGGGGGGGACCTACGCGAGCAGTACTTC
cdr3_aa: CSATTGGDLREQYF

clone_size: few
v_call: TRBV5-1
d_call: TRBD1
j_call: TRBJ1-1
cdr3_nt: TGCGCCAGCAGCGGGGGACAGCTGGGCACTGAAGCTTTCTTT
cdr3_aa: CASSGGQLGTEAFF

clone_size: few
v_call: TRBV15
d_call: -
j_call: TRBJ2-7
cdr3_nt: TGTGCCACCAGCAGAGATCGGGGAAACGAGCAGTACTTC
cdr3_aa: CATSRDRGNEQYF

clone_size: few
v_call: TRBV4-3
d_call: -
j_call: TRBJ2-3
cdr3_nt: TGCGCCACCCCGCGTGTGAAGAGGGCTCTGTGCACAGATACGCAGTATTTT
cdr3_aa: CATPRVKRALCTDTQYF

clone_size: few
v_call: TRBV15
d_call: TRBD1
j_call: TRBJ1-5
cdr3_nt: TGTGCCACCAGCAGTCGGGCAGGGGGACCCTCTTATAGCAATCAGCCCCAGCATTTT
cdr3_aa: CATSSRAGGPSYSNQPQHF

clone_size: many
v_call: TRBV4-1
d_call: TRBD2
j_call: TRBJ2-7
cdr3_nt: TGCGCCAGCAGCCAAGATCCCGGGACTACCTCCTACGAGCAGTACTTC
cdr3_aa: CASSQDPGTTSYEQYF

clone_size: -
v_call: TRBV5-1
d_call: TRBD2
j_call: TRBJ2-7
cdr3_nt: TGCGCCAGCAGCGGACTAGCGGGAGTCTACGAGCAGTACTTC
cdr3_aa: CASSGLAGVYEQYF

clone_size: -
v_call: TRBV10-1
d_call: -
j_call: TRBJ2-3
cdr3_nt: TGCGCCAGCAGTGGGCCAGCCACAGATACGCAGTATTTT
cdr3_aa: CASSGPATDTQYF

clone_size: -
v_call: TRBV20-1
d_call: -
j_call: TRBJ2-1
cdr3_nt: TGCAGTGCTACCAGGGGGGGTAGCGGAGTCTACAATGAGCAGTTCTTC
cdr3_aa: CSATRGGSGVYNEQFF

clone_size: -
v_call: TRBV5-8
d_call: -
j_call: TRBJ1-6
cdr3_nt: TGTGCCAGCAGTCCTTTCGGGAATTCACCCCTCCACTTT
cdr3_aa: CASSPFGNSPLHF

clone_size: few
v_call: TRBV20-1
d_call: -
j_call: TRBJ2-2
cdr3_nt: TGCAGTGCTAGAGAGGTCCGCCCCGGGGAGCTGTTTTTT
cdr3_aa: CSAREVRPGELFF

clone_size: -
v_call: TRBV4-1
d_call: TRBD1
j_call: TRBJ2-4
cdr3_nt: TGCGCCAGCAGCCTTCCAGGGGGAACCAAAAACATTCAGTACTTC
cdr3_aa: CASSLPGGTKNIQYF

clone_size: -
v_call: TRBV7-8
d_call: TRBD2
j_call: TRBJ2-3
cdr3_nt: TGTGCCAGCAGCTTCCAGACTAGCGGGAGGATGAATACGCAGTATTTT
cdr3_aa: CASSFQTSGRMNTQYF

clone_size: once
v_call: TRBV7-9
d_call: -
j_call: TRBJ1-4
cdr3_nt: TGTGCCAGCAGCCTCACCCCTATCGGAGGGACTAATGAAAAACTGTTTTTT
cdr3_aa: CASSLTPIGGTNEKLFF

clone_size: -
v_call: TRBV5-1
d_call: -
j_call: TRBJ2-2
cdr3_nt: TGCGCCAGCAGCTTGGCCGTGGGGCAGACCGGGGAGCTGTTTTTT
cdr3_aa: CASSLAVGQTGELFF

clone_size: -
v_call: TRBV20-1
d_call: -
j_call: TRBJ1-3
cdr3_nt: TGCAGTGCTAGAGAGGCAGGGACAAACACCATATATTTT
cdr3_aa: CSAREAGTNTIYF

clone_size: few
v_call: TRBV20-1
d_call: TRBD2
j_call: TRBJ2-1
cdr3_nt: TGCAGTGCTAGATCGTCCGGGACTAGTGTTCACAATGAGCAGTTCTTC
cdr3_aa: CSARSSGTSVHNEQFF

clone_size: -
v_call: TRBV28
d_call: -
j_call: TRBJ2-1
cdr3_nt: TGTGCCAGCAGTTTCCAAGGACAGAATGAGCAGTTCTTC
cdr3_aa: CASSFQGQNEQFF

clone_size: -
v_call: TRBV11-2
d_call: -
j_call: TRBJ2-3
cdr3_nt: TGTGCCAGCAGCTTAAGCTCCCTTGCCCCTTGGGAGGTCCCCACAGATACGCAGTATTTT
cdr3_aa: CASSLSSLAPWEVPTDTQYF

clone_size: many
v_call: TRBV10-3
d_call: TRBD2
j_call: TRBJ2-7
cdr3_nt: TGTGCCATCAGCGGGACTAGCGGGTCCTACGAGCAGTACTTC
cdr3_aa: CAISGTSGSYEQYF

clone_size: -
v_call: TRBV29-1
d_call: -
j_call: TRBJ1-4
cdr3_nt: TGCAGCGTTGAGCCAGTCAGGGGACGCTATGAAAAACTGTTTTTT
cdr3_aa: CSVEPVRGRYEKLFF

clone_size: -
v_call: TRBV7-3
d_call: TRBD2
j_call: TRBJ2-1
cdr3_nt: TGTGCCAGCAGCCAGAGCGGGACTCCCTACAATGAGCAGTTCTTC
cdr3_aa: CASSQSGTPYNEQFF

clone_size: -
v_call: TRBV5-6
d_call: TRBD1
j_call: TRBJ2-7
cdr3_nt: TGTGCCAGCAGTTCGGGACAGGGAGAATTGGCCTACGAGCAGTACTTC
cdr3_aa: CASSSGQGELAYEQYF

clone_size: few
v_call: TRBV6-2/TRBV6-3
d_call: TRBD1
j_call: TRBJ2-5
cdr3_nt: TGTGCCAGCAGAGGGACAGGGGTTTACAGGTACCAAGAGACCCAGTACTTC
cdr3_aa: CASRGTGVYRYQETQYF

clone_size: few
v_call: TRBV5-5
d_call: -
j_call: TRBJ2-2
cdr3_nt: TGTGCCAGCAGCTTGGTTAGGGTCACCGGGGAGCTGTTTTTT
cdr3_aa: CASSLVRVTGELFF

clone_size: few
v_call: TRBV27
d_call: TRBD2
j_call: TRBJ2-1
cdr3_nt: TGTGCCAGCAGCATTACCCTAGCGGGGGACAATGAGCAGTTCTTC
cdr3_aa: CASSITLAGDNEQFF

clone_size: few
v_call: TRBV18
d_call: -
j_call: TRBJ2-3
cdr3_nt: TGTGCCAGCTCACCTCAGGCGGATACGCAGTATTTT
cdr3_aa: CASSPQADTQYF

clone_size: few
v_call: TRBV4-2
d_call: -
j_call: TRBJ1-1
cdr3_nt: TGTGCCAGCAGCCAAGAAGTGGTGGTTCCTGAAGCTTTCTTT
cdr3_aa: CASSQEVVVPEAFF

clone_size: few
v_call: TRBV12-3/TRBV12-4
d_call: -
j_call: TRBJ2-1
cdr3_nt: TGTGCCAGCAGTTCCCTGGAGGGCCAGGTAAATGAGCAGTTCTTC
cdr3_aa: CASSSLEGQVNEQFF

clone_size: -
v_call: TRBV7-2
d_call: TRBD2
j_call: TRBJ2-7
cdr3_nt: TGTGCCAGCAGCCAAACCGCGGGAGAGTGGCCCTACGAGCAGTACTTC
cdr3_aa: CASSQTAGEWPYEQYF

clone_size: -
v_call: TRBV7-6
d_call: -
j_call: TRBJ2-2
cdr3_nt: TGTGCCTCCAGGGGGAGGGATACCGGGGAGCTGTTTTTT
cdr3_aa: CASRGRDTGELFF

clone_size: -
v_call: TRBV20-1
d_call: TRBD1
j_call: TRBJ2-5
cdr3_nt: TGCAGTGCTAGGCCGGGACAGGCGGGGACCCAGTACTTC
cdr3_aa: CSARPGQAGTQYF

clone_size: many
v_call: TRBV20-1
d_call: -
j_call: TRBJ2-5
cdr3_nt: TGCAGTGCTAGCCGGCGCGAAGAGACCCAGTACTTC
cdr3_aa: CSASRREETQYF

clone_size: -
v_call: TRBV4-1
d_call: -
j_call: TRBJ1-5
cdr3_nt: TGCGCCAGCAGCCAAGAGCCAGGGGTTTATAGCAATCAGCCCCAGCATTTT
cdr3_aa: CASSQEPGVYSNQPQHF

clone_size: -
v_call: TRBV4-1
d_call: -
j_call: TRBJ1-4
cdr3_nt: TGCGCCAGCAGCCAAGAAAAGCAGAAGGCAGGACCCGCAACTAATGAAAAACTGTTTTTT
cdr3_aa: CASSQEKQKAGPATNEKLFF